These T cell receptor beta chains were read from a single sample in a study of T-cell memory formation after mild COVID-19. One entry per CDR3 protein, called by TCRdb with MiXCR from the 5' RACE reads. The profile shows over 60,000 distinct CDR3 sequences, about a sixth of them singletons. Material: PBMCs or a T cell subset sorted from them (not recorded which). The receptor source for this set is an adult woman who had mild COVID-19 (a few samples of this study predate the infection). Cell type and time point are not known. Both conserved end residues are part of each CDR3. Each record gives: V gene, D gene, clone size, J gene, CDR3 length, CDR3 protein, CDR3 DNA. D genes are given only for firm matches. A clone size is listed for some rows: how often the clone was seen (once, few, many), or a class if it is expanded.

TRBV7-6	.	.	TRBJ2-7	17	CASSPIPRSASTYEQYF	TGTGCCAGCAGCCCCATACCCCGGTCAGCGTCGACCTACGAGCAGTACTTC
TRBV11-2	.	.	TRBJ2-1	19	CASSFPTLGLPPDYNEQFF	TGTGCCAGCAGCTTTCCGACTCTAGGCCTACCCCCAGACTACAATGAGCAGTTCTTC
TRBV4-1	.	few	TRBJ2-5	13	CASSQETEETQYF	TGCGCCAGCAGCCAAGAGACAGAAGAGACCCAGTACTTC
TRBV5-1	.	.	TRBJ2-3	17	CASSSRDILPSTDTQYF	TGCGCCAGCAGCAGCCGGGATATCCTTCCTAGCACAGATACGCAGTATTTT
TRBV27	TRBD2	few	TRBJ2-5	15	CASSGLAGEGETQYF	TGTGCCAGCAGCGGTCTAGCGGGAGAGGGGGAGACCCAGTACTTC
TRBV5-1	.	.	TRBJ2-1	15	CASSRLPGSYNEQFF	TGCGCCAGCAGCCGACTCCCCGGGTCCTACAATGAGCAGTTCTTC
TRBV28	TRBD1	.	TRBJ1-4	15	CASSFQGQASEKLFF	TGTGCCAGCAGTTTCCAGGGACAGGCTAGTGAAAAACTGTTTTTT
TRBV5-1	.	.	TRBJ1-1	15	CASSLVGGTNTEAFF	TGCGCCAGCAGCTTGGTGGGGGGCACGAACACTGAAGCTTTCTTT
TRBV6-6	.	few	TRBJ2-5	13	CASGTLKRETQYF	TGTGCCAGCGGAACTCTAAAGAGGGAGACCCAGTACTTC
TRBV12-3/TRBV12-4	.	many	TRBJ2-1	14	CASSLGVSYNEQFF	TGTGCCAGCAGTCTGGGGGTGTCCTACAATGAGCAGTTCTTC
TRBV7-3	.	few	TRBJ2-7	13	CASSLGFSYEQYF	TGTGCCAGCAGCTTAGGTTTCTCCTACGAGCAGTACTTC
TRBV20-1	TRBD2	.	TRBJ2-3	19	CSARDKRLAGALSTDTQYF	TGCAGTGCTAGAGATAAAAGACTAGCGGGGGCGCTTAGCACAGATACGCAGTATTTT
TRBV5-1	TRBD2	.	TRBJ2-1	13	CATQIAGDNEQFF	TGCGCCACTCAGATAGCGGGGGACAATGAGCAGTTCTTC
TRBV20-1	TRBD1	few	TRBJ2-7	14	CSASVGTGENEQYF	TGCAGTGCTAGCGTCGGGACAGGGGAAAACGAGCAGTACTTC
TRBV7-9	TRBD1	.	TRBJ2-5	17	CASSLAVPGQGGETQYF	TGTGCCAGCAGCTTAGCCGTACCGGGACAGGGAGGAGAGACCCAGTACTTC
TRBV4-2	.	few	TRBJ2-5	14	CASSQGGFQETQYF	TGTGCCAGCAGCCAAGGTGGTTTCCAAGAGACCCAGTACTTC
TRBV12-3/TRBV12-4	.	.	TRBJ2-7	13	CASSFGHSYEQYF	TGTGCCAGCAGTTTCGGACATTCCTACGAGCAGTACTTC
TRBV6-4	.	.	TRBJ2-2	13	CASSDRYTGELFF	TGTGCCAGCAGCGACAGGTACACCGGGGAGCTGTTTTTT
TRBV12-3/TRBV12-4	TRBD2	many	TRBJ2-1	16	CASSLWLAGPYNEQFF	TGTGCCAGCAGTTTATGGCTAGCGGGTCCCTACAATGAGCAGTTCTTC
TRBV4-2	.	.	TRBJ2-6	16	CASSQEGTTGANVLTF	TGTGCCAGCAGCCAAGAAGGTACCACTGGGGCCAACGTCCTGACTTTC
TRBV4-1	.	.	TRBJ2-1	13	CASSQVASREQFF	TGCGCCAGCAGCCAAGTGGCCTCGCGGGAGCAGTTCTTC
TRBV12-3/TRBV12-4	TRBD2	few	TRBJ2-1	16	CASTQGIAGPLNEQFF	TGTGCCAGCACCCAGGGGATAGCGGGGCCCCTCAATGAGCAGTTCTTC
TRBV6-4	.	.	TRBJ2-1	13	CASSDRAHNEQFF	TGTGCCAGCAGTGACCGGGCCCACAATGAGCAGTTCTTC
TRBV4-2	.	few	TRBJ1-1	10	CASSGVEAFF	TGTGCCAGCAGTGGTGTTGAAGCTTTCTTT
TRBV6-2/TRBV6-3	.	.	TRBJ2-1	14	CASRGEEGRNEQFF	TGTGCCAGCCGTGGGGAGGAGGGGCGGAATGAGCAGTTCTTC
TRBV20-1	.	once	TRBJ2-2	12	CSARGEGLELFF	TGCAGTGCTAGAGGTGAAGGGCTGGAGCTGTTTTTT
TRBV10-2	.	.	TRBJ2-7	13	CASTPRGPLEQYF	TGCGCCAGCACCCCGAGAGGACCGCTGGAGCAGTACTTC
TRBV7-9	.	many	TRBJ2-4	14	CASSLDRDLNIQYF	TGTGCCAGCAGCTTAGACAGAGACTTAAACATTCAGTACTTC
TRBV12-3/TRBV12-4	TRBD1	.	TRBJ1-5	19	CASSPERDRLGFSNQPQHF	TGTGCCAGCAGCCCTGAGCGGGACAGGCTCGGATTTAGCAATCAGCCCCAGCATTTT
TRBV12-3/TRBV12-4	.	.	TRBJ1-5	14	CASRGGESNQPQHF	TGTGCCAGCAGGGGTGGGGAGAGCAATCAGCCCCAGCATTTT
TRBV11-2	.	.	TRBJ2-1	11	CASMLSGSEFF	TGTGCCAGCATGCTTAGCGGCTCTGAGTTCTTC
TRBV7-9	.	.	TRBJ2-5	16	CASSPRSRERQETQYF	TGTGCCAGCAGCCCCCGATCCCGGGAGCGCCAAGAGACCCAGTACTTC
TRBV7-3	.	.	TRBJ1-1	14	CASSQQGMGTEAFF	TGTGCCAGCAGCCAACAGGGAATGGGGACTGAAGCTTTCTTT
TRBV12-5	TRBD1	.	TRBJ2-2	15	CASGPGTGATGELFF	TGTGCTAGTGGACCAGGGACAGGTGCGACCGGGGAGCTGTTTTTT
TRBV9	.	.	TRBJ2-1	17	CASSTSPRESLYNEQFF	TGTGCCAGCAGCACCAGCCCACGGGAGTCCCTCTACAATGAGCAGTTCTTC
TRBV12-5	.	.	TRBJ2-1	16	CASGQSPLSSYNEQFF	TGTGCTAGTGGTCAATCCCCACTCAGCTCCTACAATGAGCAGTTCTTC
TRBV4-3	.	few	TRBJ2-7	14	CASSQADGAYEQYF	TGCGCCAGCAGCCAAGCGGACGGGGCCTACGAGCAGTACTTC
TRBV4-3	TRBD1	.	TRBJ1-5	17	CASSQDRTGNSNQPQHF	TGCGCCAGCAGCCAAGATAGGACAGGGAATAGCAATCAGCCCCAGCATTTT
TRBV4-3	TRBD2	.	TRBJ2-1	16	CASSQLAGSSYNEQFF	TGCGCCAGCAGCCAGCTAGCGGGATCGTCCTACAATGAGCAGTTCTTC
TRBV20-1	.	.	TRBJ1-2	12	CSALRADYGYTF	TGCAGTGCTCTTAGGGCAGATTATGGCTACACCTTC
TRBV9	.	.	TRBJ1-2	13	CASSAQTAHGYTF	TGTGCCAGCAGCGCCCAGACAGCCCATGGCTACACCTTC
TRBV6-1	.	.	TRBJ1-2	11	CASRTASGYTF	TGTGCCAGCAGGACGGCGTCCGGCTACACCTTC
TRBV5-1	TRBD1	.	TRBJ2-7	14	CASSYRQGDYEQYF	TGCGCCAGCAGCTACCGACAGGGGGATTACGAGCAGTACTTC
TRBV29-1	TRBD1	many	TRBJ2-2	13	CSVDRGQTGELFF	TGCAGCGTCGACAGGGGGCAGACCGGGGAGCTGTTTTTT
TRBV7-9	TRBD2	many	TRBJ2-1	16	CASSYFLAGAEGEQFF	TGTGCCAGCAGTTATTTTCTAGCGGGGGCAGAAGGAGAGCAGTTCTTC
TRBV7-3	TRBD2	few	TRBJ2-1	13	CASSETSDNEQFF	TGTGCCAGCAGCGAGACTAGCGACAATGAGCAGTTCTTC
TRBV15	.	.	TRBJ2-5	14	CATSRVWGQETQYF	TGTGCCACCAGCAGAGTGTGGGGCCAAGAGACCCAGTACTTC
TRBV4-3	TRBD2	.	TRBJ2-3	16	CASSHTPGLAADTQYF	TGCGCCAGCAGCCATACACCGGGACTAGCGGCAGATACGCAGTATTTT
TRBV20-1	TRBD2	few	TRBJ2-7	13	CSAFSGSSYEQYF	TGCAGTGCCTTTAGCGGGAGCTCCTACGAGCAGTACTTC
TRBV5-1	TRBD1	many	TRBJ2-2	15	CASSAGTGNTGELFF	TGCGCCAGCAGCGCAGGGACAGGGAACACCGGGGAGCTGTTTTTT
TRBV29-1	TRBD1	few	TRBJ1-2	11	CSVMGQGGYTF	TGCAGCGTAATGGGACAGGGGGGCTACACCTTC
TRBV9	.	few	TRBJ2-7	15	CASSVGDFNSYEQYF	TGTGCCAGCAGCGTAGGGGACTTTAACTCCTACGAGCAGTACTTC